These T cell receptor beta chains were read from a single sample in a study of Graves' ophthalmopathy and Graves' hyperthyroidism. TCRdb redid the calling of the multiplex PCR reads with MiXCR, one entry per CDR3 protein. The sample holds 620,000 or so distinct CDR3 sequences, about 20% seen once. The sequenced sample was peripheral blood. Receptors were obtained from a woman aged 18-35 years with stable Graves' hyperthyroidism. Some clones in this sample may be carry-over from other donors' samples. CDR3s include the opening cysteine and the closing phenylalanine or tryptophan. Each record gives: V gene, D gene, J gene, clone size, CDR3 protein, CDR3 DNA. The D gene is left open where the match is weak. Some rows mark clone size as missing; the rest say once, few, many or name a class of expanded clone.

V: TRBV28
D: -
J: TRBJ2-4
size: -
CDR3: CASSFVRGGNIKYF
DNA: TGTGCCAGCAGTTTTGTCAGGGGGGGAAACATTAAGTACTTC

V: TRBV29-1
D: TRBD1
J: TRBJ2-7
size: -
CDR3: CSVQDRDYEQYF
DNA: TGCAGCGTCCAGGACAGGGACTACGAGCAGTACTTC

V: TRBV30
D: -
J: TRBJ2-5
size: -
CDR3: CAWNLVGETQYF
DNA: TGTGCCTGGAATCTGGTTGGGGAGACCCAGTACTTC

V: TRBV5-1
D: -
J: TRBJ2-7
size: many
CDR3: CASSFYPLREQYF
DNA: TGCGCCAGCAGCTTTTACCCCCTCCGCGAGCAGTACTTC

V: TRBV12-3/TRBV12-4
D: -
J: TRBJ2-5
size: many
CDR3: CASSFRSQETQYF
DNA: TGTGCCAGCAGTTTTCGCTCCCAAGAGACCCAGTACTTC

V: TRBV25-1
D: TRBD2
J: TRBJ2-5
size: -
CDR3: CASSDMGLAGMKTQYF
DNA: TGTGCCAGCAGTGATATGGGACTAGCGGGAATGAAGACCCAGTACTTC

V: TRBV19
D: TRBD1
J: TRBJ1-2
size: few
CDR3: CASKGQNYGYTF
DNA: TGTGCCAGTAAGGGACAGAACTATGGCTACACCTTC

V: TRBV29-1
D: TRBD1
J: TRBJ2-7
size: many
CDR3: CSVGTGAAYEQYF
DNA: TGCAGCGTTGGGACAGGGGCGGCCTACGAGCAGTACTTC

V: TRBV28
D: -
J: TRBJ2-5
size: -
CDR3: CASSPGGGAETQYF
DNA: TGTGCCAGCAGCCCTGGTGGGGGGGCAGAGACCCAGTACTTC

V: TRBV7-9
D: -
J: TRBJ1-1
size: -
CDR3: CASSQILSTEAFF
DNA: TGTGCCAGCAGCCAGATTCTGTCCACTGAAGCTTTCTTT

V: TRBV6-2/TRBV6-3
D: -
J: TRBJ2-7
size: -
CDR3: CASSGGGILSYEQYF
DNA: TGTGCCAGCAGTGGAGGAGGGATCCTATCCTACGAGCAGTACTTC

V: TRBV29-1
D: TRBD1
J: TRBJ1-2
size: many
CDR3: CSVGQGENYGYTF
DNA: TGCAGCGTTGGACAGGGGGAAAACTATGGCTACACCTTC

V: TRBV9
D: -
J: TRBJ1-1
size: many
CDR3: CASGPSRGTEAFF
DNA: TGTGCCAGCGGCCCTAGTAGAGGCACTGAAGCTTTCTTT

V: TRBV6-5
D: -
J: TRBJ2-5
size: many
CDR3: CASSSSGTSRETQYF
DNA: TGTGCCAGCAGTTCGTCTGGGACTTCAAGGGAGACCCAGTACTTC

V: TRBV3-1
D: -
J: TRBJ1-3
size: few
CDR3: CASRQFSGDGNTIYF
DNA: TGTGCCAGCAGGCAATTTTCAGGGGATGGAAACACCATATATTTT

V: TRBV12-3/TRBV12-4
D: TRBD2
J: TRBJ2-2
size: -
CDR3: CASSLTPGGVTGELFF
DNA: TGTGCCAGCAGTCTCACCCCGGGGGGGGTCACCGGGGAGCTGTTTTTT

V: TRBV12-3/TRBV12-4
D: TRBD1
J: TRBJ2-5
size: many
CDR3: CASSSGTGKETQYF
DNA: TGTGCCAGCAGTTCTGGGACAGGCAAAGAGACCCAGTACTTC

V: TRBV6-1
D: -
J: TRBJ2-7
size: many
CDR3: CASSEYGSGEFYEQYF
DNA: TGTGCCAGCAGTGAATATGGTTCGGGAGAGTTCTACGAGCAGTACTTC

V: TRBV7-3
D: -
J: TRBJ2-5
size: few
CDR3: CASSPTTGQTQYF
DNA: TGTGCCAGCAGTCCTACGACGGGGCAGACCCAGTACTTC

V: TRBV29-1
D: -
J: TRBJ2-5
size: many
CDR3: CSVDRGNRETQYF
DNA: TGCAGCGTTGACAGGGGAAACAGGGAGACCCAGTACTTC

V: TRBV28
D: -
J: TRBJ1-2
size: many
CDR3: CASRGGLVYGYTF
DNA: TGTGCCAGCAGGGGAGGCCTTGTCTATGGCTACACCTTC

V: TRBV12-3/TRBV12-4
D: -
J: TRBJ1-2
size: many
CDR3: CASSLRDTDGYGYTF
DNA: TGTGCCAGCAGTTTGCGGGACACAGATGGCTATGGCTACACCTTC

V: TRBV12-3/TRBV12-4
D: -
J: TRBJ2-5
size: many
CDR3: CASTTWKGVETQYF
DNA: TGTGCCAGCACCACTTGGAAAGGGGTCGAAACCCAGTACTTC

V: TRBV7-9
D: -
J: TRBJ1-3
size: -
CDR3: CASSLDLNSGNTIYF
DNA: TGTGCCAGCAGCTTAGATTTGAACTCTGGAAACACCATATATTTT

V: TRBV12-3/TRBV12-4
D: TRBD1
J: TRBJ2-2
size: many
CDR3: CASTLRGKEGELFF
DNA: TGTGCCAGCACCCTCAGGGGGAAAGAAGGGGAGCTGTTTTTT

V: TRBV19
D: -
J: TRBJ2-7
size: -
CDR3: CASSRRGDMTYEQYF
DNA: TGTGCCAGTAGTAGACGAGGGGACATGACCTACGAGCAGTACTTC

V: TRBV28
D: -
J: TRBJ1-5
size: -
CDR3: CASIQAPGNQPQHF
DNA: TGTGCCAGCATTCAAGCACCGGGAAATCAGCCCCAGCATTTT

V: TRBV11-1
D: -
J: TRBJ1-1
size: -
CDR3: CASILVGLGMHTEAFF
DNA: TGTGCCAGCATCTTAGTGGGGTTAGGGATGCACACTGAAGCTTTCTTT

V: TRBV10-1
D: -
J: TRBJ2-7
size: -
CDR3: CASSPFVGLYEQYF
DNA: TGCGCCAGCAGCCCCTTCGTGGGACTCTACGAGCAGTACTTC

V: TRBV5-4
D: -
J: TRBJ2-7
size: many
CDR3: CASSHDYSSYEQYF
DNA: TGTGCCAGCAGCCACGACTACTCCTCCTACGAGCAGTACTTC

V: TRBV6-5
D: TRBD1
J: TRBJ1-5
size: many
CDR3: CASSYLGQGDQPQHF
DNA: TGTGCCAGCAGTTACCTAGGACAGGGAGATCAGCCCCAGCATTTT

V: TRBV6-2/TRBV6-3
D: TRBD1
J: TRBJ1-5
size: few
CDR3: CASSGDSENQPQHF
DNA: TGTGCCAGCAGTGGGGACAGCGAGAATCAGCCCCAGCATTTT

V: TRBV27
D: TRBD1
J: TRBJ1-6
size: few
CDR3: CASTEGGQHNSPPHF
DNA: TGTGCCAGCACCGAAGGGGGACAGCATAATTCACCCCCCCACTTT

V: TRBV7-8
D: -
J: TRBJ2-7
size: -
CDR3: CASSAKPGPQSYEQYF
DNA: TGTGCCAGCAGCGCAAAACCGGGCCCTCAGTCATACGAGCAGTACTTC

V: TRBV28
D: -
J: TRBJ1-5
size: many
CDR3: CASSGGGGGNQPQHF
DNA: TGTGCCAGCAGTGGGGGAGGGGGGGGCAATCAGCCCCAGCATTTT

V: TRBV12-3/TRBV12-4
D: TRBD2
J: TRBJ2-7
size: -
CDR3: CASSLSGGPNEQYF
DNA: TGTGCCAGCAGTTTGAGCGGGGGGCCCAACGAGCAGTACTTC

V: TRBV27
D: -
J: TRBJ1-2
size: many
CDR3: CASSQRSANYGYTF
DNA: TGTGCCAGCAGTCAGCGGTCAGCTAACTATGGCTACACCTTC

V: TRBV6-4
D: -
J: TRBJ1-1
size: -
CDR3: CASSVYRVSGTEAFF
DNA: TGTGCCAGCAGTGTCTATCGGGTAAGCGGCACTGAAGCTTTCTTT